This T cell receptor beta chain was retrieved from a study of blood T cell repertoires in COVID-19. Study background: Sources were T cells, B-cell-depleted T cells, or PBMCs; the material itself was cDNA or gDNA.

CDR1 is SGHAT and CDR2 is FQNNGV in the germline V gene. V dropped 5 bases and J dropped 4; count of bases not matched to a gene: 9. This CDR3 contains 15 residues. The repertoire was sequenced with immunoSEQ multiplex PCR; TCRdb's copy has only in-frame clones and lacks some. The sample holds some 89,000 clones, under 85% seen once. The sample comprised peripheral blood. This chain joins TRBV11-2 and TRBJ2-3; TRBD1 matches 7 bases. This TCR came from a man aged 65 to 85 with acute or convalescent COVID-19. The DNA of the CDR3 is TGTGCCAGCAGCCGAGGGGGACAGAGTTCAGATACGCAGTATTTT. It translates to CASSRGGQSSDTQYF.